This T cell receptor beta chain was sequenced in a study of Graves' ophthalmopathy and Graves' hyperthyroidism. Study-wide findings and caveats: At 60% to 71% sensitivity and 72.22% specificity, the model predicted progression of the ophthalmopathy. Sensitivity reached roughly 88% and specificity 81.08% for a 13-signature model separating ophthalmopathy from stable hyperthyroidism. Blood repertoires reportedly contained most expanded thyroid clonotypes above 0.001 frequency.

Germline lookup yields CDR1 LNHNV and CDR2 YYDKDF (reference sequence). Trimming cost V 0 bases and J 3 bases, with 8 bases left between them. The CDR3 is 15 residues long. This clonotype was picked up one time. Its specificity is not known. For repertoire sequencing, the TCR beta CDR3 regions were amplified from RNA transcripts. After a first-round RT-PCR with HTBI primers, a second-round multiplex PCR was run. TCRdb re-derived calls from the multiplex PCR reads in MiXCR, one entry per CDR3 protein. The table has over a million distinct CDR3 sequences, less than 45% seen once. Patients in the hyperthyroidism group, adults aged 18 to 65, were newly diagnosed, under 2 months' duration.

This chain uses TRBV15 with TRBJ2-2; D uncertain. The TCR comes from an adult man with Graves' hyperthyroidism. The sequenced sample consisted of peripheral blood or thyroid tissue (not recorded which). CDR3 residues: CATSRDLVDTGELFF. The CDR3 nucleotides read TGTGCCACCAGCAGAGATTTAGTCGACACCGGGGAGCTGTTTTTT.